Following are 22 T cell receptor beta chains from one sample sequenced in a study of human thymus T cells (TCRdb year 2020). Thymus tissue was obtained as surgical resects removed during corrective cardiac surgery. Library method: the immunoSEQ multiplex PCR assay. TCRdb provides this immuneACCESS table in a form limited to in-frame rearrangements. Some clones are lacking; in checked studies, under half of them reflect an unresolved V gene, and why the rest are absent is not known. This sample has about 78,000 clones in its table, and about 96% of those were observed once. Clones ranked in the top ten supply 0.031% of the sample. Material: thymus tissue. These receptors came from a boy younger than two with a congenital heart defect but otherwise immunologically healthy.

The chain joins TRBV28 to TRBJ1-1; possible D gene TRBD1, 5 bases. Trimming took off 6 bases at V and 1 base at J, with 21 bases between the two ends. The length of the CDR3 is 17 residues. The germline V gene encodes CDR1 MDHEN and CDR2 SYDVKM. CDR3 sequence reads: CASRSGTESLRNTEAFF. In nucleotides, the CDR3 is TGTGCCAGCAGGTCCGGGACGGAATCATTGAGGAACACTGAAGCTTTCTTT.

The V call is TRBV5-1, the J call TRBJ2-1; 7 bases are a match to TRBD2. The CDR3 runs 16 residues. V dropped 6 bases and J dropped 5; count of bases not matched to a gene: 14. CDR1 SGHRS and CDR2 YFSETQ come from the germline V gene. As DNA, the CDR3 is TGCGCCAGCAACCCTCTAGCGGACGAATTCAACAATGAGCAGTTCTTC. Encoded protein: CASNPLADEFNNEQFF.

The chain combines TRBV20-1 with TRBJ2-5, with D unresolved. This CDR3 contains 11 residues. Trimming pared 3 bases from V and 0 bases from J, leaving 2 bases between. Germline CDR1 is DFQATT and CDR2 is SNEGSKA (reference sequence). The CDR3 is CSARDQETQYF. CDR3 DNA: TGCAGTGCTAGGGACCAAGAGACCCAGTACTTC.

The chain couples TRBV5-1 to TRBJ2-5; TRBD1 matches 7 bases. The V segment lost 4 bases and the J segment 5 bases; nucleotides outside the gene matches: 8. This CDR3 has 14 amino acids. The V gene's germline CDR1 is SGHRS and CDR2 YFSETQ. The CDR3 nucleotides read TGCGCCAGCAGCCTACAGGGGCTCGGGGAGACCCAGTACTTC. As protein: CASSLQGLGETQYF.

The rearrangement joins TRBV5-4 to TRBJ2-4; 12 nucleotides line up with TRBD2. The CDR3 has 19 residues. Germline lookup yields CDR1 SGHNT and CDR2 YYREEE (reference sequence). V gave up 0 bases and J gave up 8 bases; unmatched junction bases: 15. As DNA, the CDR3 is TGTGCCAGCAGCTTGGCCCTCCCGCTAGCGGGGGGGAGGTTAGACATTCAGTACTTC. Protein product: CASSLALPLAGGRLDIQYF.

The chain combines TRBV4-3 with TRBJ1-2; D call uncertain. Germline V lookup: CDR1 LGHNA, CDR2 YSLEER. CDR3 length: 20 residues. Between the trimmed V and J ends, which lost 0 bases and 4 bases, there was a span of 27 bases. CDR3 protein: CASSQEGLGISTPPFYGYTF. The DNA of the CDR3 is TGCGCCAGCAGCCAAGAAGGATTGGGGATATCGACACCACCTTTCTATGGCTACACCTTC.

The genes are TRBV11-3 and TRBJ2-3; maybe TRBD2 (6 bases). Trimming removed 4 bases at V and 2 bases at J, with 10 bases between. The CDR3 contains 14 residues. Germline CDR1 and CDR2: SGHNT and YENEEA. CDR3 nucleotide sequence: TGTGCCAGCAGCTCCGGGACTCCCACAGATACGCAGTATTTT. It translates to CASSSGTPTDTQYF.

The chain has TRBV10-2 and TRBJ2-5, with TRBD1 matching 11 bases. From germline, CDR1 is WSHSY and CDR2 SAAADI. This CDR3 region has 17 residues. The ends lost 3 bases at V and 5 bases at J; junction bases unmatched: 11. The DNA for the CDR3 is TGCGCCAGCAGTGACCCCCCGGGACAGGGGGTTAGGGAGACCCAGTACTTC. Translated: CASSDPPGQGVRETQYF.

This chain links TRBV6-5 with TRBJ2-5; weak D call: TRBD1 (6 bases). CDR3 length equals 14 residues. The ends were cut back, 6 bases at V and 2 bases at J, with 13 bases in the middle. Germline lookup yields CDR1 MNHEY and CDR2 SVGAGI. This chain's CDR3 is CASRIDRLQETQYF. In nucleotides, the CDR3 is TGTGCCAGCAGGATAGACAGGCTACAAGAGACCCAGTACTTC.

The rearrangement uses TRBV29-1 and TRBJ1-1; weak D call: TRBD1 (6 bases). The CDR3 has 11 amino acids. Germline CDR1 SQVTM, CDR2 ANQGSEA. V dropped 8 bases and J dropped 5 bases, with 12 bases sitting between them. Here the CDR3 reads CSFWRGTEAFF. The DNA of the CDR3 is TGCAGCTTTTGGAGGGGGACTGAAGCTTTCTTT.

This clone was found a few times. The same CDR3 arises from other DNA sequences in this sample as well. The rearrangement joins TRBV27 to TRBJ2-6; D unresolved. The CDR3 covers 13 residues. The V gene lost 4 bases and the J gene lost 1 base, with 2 bases spanning the gap. Germline V gene data show CDR1 as MNHEY and CDR2 as SMNVEV (reference sequence). CDR3 nucleotide sequence: TGTGCCAGCAGTTCGTCTGGGGCCAACGTCCTGACTTTC. It encodes CASSSSGANVLTF.

The rearrangement joins TRBV5-6 to TRBJ2-5; the D call may be TRBD1 or TRBD2 (5 bases each). Germline V gene lookup returns CDR1 SGHDT and CDR2 YYEEEE. Trimming took off 0 bases at V and 5 bases at J, with 11 bases between the two ends. This CDR3 contains 14 residues. The CDR3 nucleotides are TGTGCCAGCAGCTTGGCCGTCAGGGACGAGACCCAGTACTTC. Protein product: CASSLAVRDETQYF.

This chain joins TRBV7-2 and TRBJ2-3; 11 positions agree with TRBD2. The V gene end was trimmed by 2 bases and the J gene end by 6 bases; junction bases not matched to a gene: 16. CDR1 and CDR2 (germline): SGHTA, FQGNSA. This CDR3 contains 19 residues. The CDR3 coding sequence is TGTGCCAGCAGCTTATCAACTGTCGGACTAGCGGGCCGCAGGGATACGCAGTATTTT. It encodes CASSLSTVGLAGRRDTQYF.

V gene TRBV5-8 combines with J gene TRBJ1-1; D unresolved. Per the germline V gene, CDR1 is SGHTS and CDR2 is YDEGEE. Trimming cost V 1 base and J 6 bases, with 10 bases left between them. This CDR3 spans 13 amino acids. CDR3 sequence (DNA): TGTGCCAGCAGCTTGAATCCGATACCTGAAGCTTTCTTT. Encoded protein: CASSLNPIPEAFF.

This sequence joins TRBV20-1 and TRBJ2-5, with D unresolved. Trimming pared 6 bases from V and 3 bases from J, leaving 8 bases between. The CDR3 length is 11 residues. Germline V gives CDR1 DFQATT, CDR2 SNEGSKA (reference sequence). CDR3 amino acids: CSALPKETQYF. In DNA form, the CDR3 reads TGCAGTGCACTTCCTAAAGAGACCCAGTACTTC.

The table lists this clone with a count of one. One end of the junction fails to match germline, which may point to a read error. V is TRBV7-7 and J is TRBJ2-3; perhaps TRBD2 as D (5 bases). The CDR3 is 16 residues long. Germline V gene data show CDR1 as SSHAT and CDR2 as FNYEAQ (reference sequence). CDR3 amino acids: CASSLVRGWDTDTQYF. The CDR3 nucleotides are TGTGCTAGCAGCTTAGTACGGGGTTGGGACACAGATACGCAGTATTTT. Full variable domain (rest looked up from reference TRBV7-7 and TRBJ2-3): GAGVSQSPRYKVTKRGQDVTLRCDPISSHATLYWYQQALGQGPEFLTYFNYEAQPDKSGLPSDRFSAERPEGSISTLTIQRTEQRDSAMYRCASSLVRGWDTDTQYFGPGTRLTVL.

A single count supports this clone. The chain employs TRBV5-4 and TRBJ2-1, with 8 bases aligning to TRBD2. Trimming cost V 0 bases and J 4 bases; bases outside gene matches: 12. Per germline, CDR1 SGHNT and CDR2 YYREEE (reference sequence). The CDR3 totals 18 residues. The CDR3 nucleotides are TGTGCCAGCAGCTTGGCCGGGACTAGTGGGCCCTCGTACAATGAGCAGTTCTTC. Its translation is CASSLAGTSGPSYNEQFF.

The chain recombines TRBV6-1 with TRBJ2-2; 9 bases are shared with TRBD1. The germline CDR1 and CDR2 sequences are MNHNS and SASEGT. Trimming cost V 1 base and J 6 bases; bases outside gene matches: 6. The CDR3 runs 16 residues. CDR3 region: CASSEGDRAGPGELFF. In nucleotides, the CDR3 is TGTGCCAGCAGTGAAGGGGACAGGGCGGGTCCCGGGGAGCTGTTTTTT.

V is TRBV29-1 and J is TRBJ1-2; the D gene is possibly TRBD1 (5 bases). The CDR3 loop spans 11 amino acids. The V gene's germline CDR1 is SQVTM and CDR2 ANQGSEA. V shed 4 bases and J shed 5 bases, with 8 bases lying between them. The CDR3 DNA reads as TGCAGCGTTGCGGGACTTTATGGCTACACCTTC. The encoded protein is CSVAGLYGYTF.

Here the CDR3 reads CASSWGGLAGGRGELFF. The DNA of the CDR3 is TGTGCCAGCAGCTGGGGTGGGCTAGCGGGAGGGCGCGGGGAGCTGTTTTTT. The chain employs TRBV5-4 and TRBJ2-2; 12 bases are shared with TRBD2. V lost 3 bases, J lost 7 bases, and 10 bases stayed unmatched. CDR1 is SGHNT, CDR2 YYREEE, per germline (reference sequence). The CDR3 loop spans 17 amino acids.

The chain recombines TRBV5-1 with TRBJ2-1; 9 bases match TRBD2. V lost 1 base to trimming and J lost 5 bases; unmatched junction nucleotides: 16. From germline, CDR1 is SGHRS and CDR2 YFSETQ. The length of the CDR3 is 19 residues. CDR3 residues: CASSLCPPGLAETNNEQFF. Written as DNA, the CDR3 is TGCGCCAGCAGCTTGTGTCCGCCGGGACTAGCAGAGACCAACAATGAGCAGTTCTTC.

CDR3 bases: TGCGCCAGCAGCTTGGTTCCGGGCAGCACAGATACGCAGTATTTT. Protein: CASSLVPGSTDTQYF. This rearrangement joins TRBV5-1 to TRBJ2-3; D unresolved. Germline CDR1 and CDR2: SGHRS and YFSETQ. CDR3 length: 15 residues. Between the trimmed V and J ends, which lost 0 bases and 0 bases, there was a span of 8 bases.